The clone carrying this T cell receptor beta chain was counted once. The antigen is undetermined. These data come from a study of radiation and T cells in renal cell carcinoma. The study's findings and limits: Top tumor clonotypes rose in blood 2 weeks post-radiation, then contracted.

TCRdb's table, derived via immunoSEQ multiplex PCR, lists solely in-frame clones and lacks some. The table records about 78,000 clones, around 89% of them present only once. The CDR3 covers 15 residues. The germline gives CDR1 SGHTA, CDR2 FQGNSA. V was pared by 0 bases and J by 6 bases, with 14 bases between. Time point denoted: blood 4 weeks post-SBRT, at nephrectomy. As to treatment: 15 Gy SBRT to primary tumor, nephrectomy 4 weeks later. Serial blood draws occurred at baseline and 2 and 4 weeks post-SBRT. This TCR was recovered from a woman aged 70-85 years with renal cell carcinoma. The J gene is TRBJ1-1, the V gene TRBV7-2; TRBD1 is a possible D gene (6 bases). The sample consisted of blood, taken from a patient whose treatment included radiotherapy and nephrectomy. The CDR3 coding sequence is TGTGCCAGCAGCTTAGCCGAGGGGGGGAGAGCTGAAGCTTTCTTT. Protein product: CASSLAEGGRAEAFF.